These 30 T cell receptor beta chains share one sample of origin, sequenced in a study of T-cell reconstitution after alpha-beta-depleted transplantation in children. During its preparation, the TCRbeta library received unique molecular identifiers. TCRdb used MiXCR to reprocess the PCR reads, holding one entry per CDR3 protein. The table shows some 390,000 distinct CDR3 sequences, with roughly 20% occurring only once. The sequencing used PBMCs from the stem cell graft donor, collected from the stem cell graft. The receptors originated from a human donor who donated a stem cell graft to a child with acute myeloid leukemia.

The chain employs TRBV20-1 and TRBJ1-4; TRBD1 might be the D (5 bases). Germline V gene lookup returns CDR1 DFQATT and CDR2 SNEGSKA (reference sequence). The CDR3 runs to 15 residues. Trimming shortened V by 4 bases and J by 6 bases, and 18 bases separated the two germline ends. CDR3 sequence: CSATPSGSTDEKLFF. The CDR3 nucleotides read TGCAGTGCTACCCCATCAGGGAGTACCGATGAAAAACTGTTTTTT.

The J gene is TRBJ2-7, the V gene TRBV7-2; D is undetermined. The germline V and J ends were trimmed by 6 bases and 0 bases, with 9 bases remaining between them. This CDR3 contains 13 residues. In germline, CDR1 is SGHTA, CDR2 FQGNSA. The CDR3 DNA reads as TGTGCCAGCAGTCGGCTTGTCTCCTACGAGCAGTACTTC. Translating it yields CASSRLVSYEQYF.

The rearrangement links TRBV28 to TRBJ2-7, with 8 positions matching TRBD2. Germline CDR1 and CDR2: MDHEN and SYDVKM. CDR3 length: 14 amino acids. V shed 10 bases and J 4 bases; nucleotides not matched to a gene: 12. The CDR3: CAITGAREAYEQYF. CDR3 in DNA: TGTGCCATCACGGGAGCGCGGGAGGCATACGAGCAGTACTTC.

The table lists this clonotype with many counts. The chain links TRBV20-1 to TRBJ2-5, with D perhaps matching TRBD1 (6 bases). This CDR3 is 14 amino acids long. Germline V gives CDR1 DFQATT, CDR2 SNEGSKA (reference sequence). V was cut by 4 bases and J by 9 bases, with 21 bases left in between. CDR3 amino acids: CSAMESKGVGAQYF. The CDR3 region has the DNA TGCAGTGCTATGGAATCAAAGGGGGTAGGGGCCCAGTACTTC.

A single count supports this clonotype. This chain uses TRBV25-1 with TRBJ1-2; no clear D gene. V lost 3 bases to trimming and J lost 4 bases, with 15 bases between them. CDR1 MGHDK and CDR2 SYGVNS come from the germline V gene. The CDR3 totals 15 residues. As DNA, the CDR3 is TGTGCCAGCAGTGATAAGGCCCCTCCCTCCTATGGCTACACCTTC. It translates to CASSDKAPPSYGYTF.

This clonotype was found a few times. The rearrangement links TRBV28 to TRBJ1-3; 10 bases are a match to TRBD1. Germline V lookup: CDR1 MDHEN, CDR2 SYDVKM. This CDR3 is 15 amino acids long. Losses at the gene ends were 5 bases for V and 2 bases for J; bases not matched to a gene: 3. In DNA, the CDR3 is TGTGCCAGCAGTAAAGGGACAGGGGCTGGAAACACCATATATTTT. Its protein is CASSKGTGAGNTIYF.

The chain recombines TRBV4-3 with TRBJ2-5; D gene ambiguous. Trimming took 1 base from V and 5 from J, leaving 11 bases between them. CDR1 and CDR2 from the germline V gene are LGHNA and YSLEER. This CDR3 has 14 residues. The CDR3 nucleotides are TGCGCCAGCAGCCAAGTCCGTAGCTTTGAGACCCAGTACTTC. Residues: CASSQVRSFETQYF.

This sequence joins TRBV4-1 and TRBJ2-1; 13 positions match TRBD2. V lost 4 bases, J lost 1 base, and 7 bases stayed unmatched. The CDR3 extends over 18 amino acids. Germline V gene lookup returns CDR1 MGHRA and CDR2 YSYEKL. The CDR3 is CASSPGLAGAVSYNEQFF. The CDR3 DNA reads as TGCGCCAGCAGCCCTGGACTAGCGGGAGCAGTATCCTACAATGAGCAGTTCTTC.

This clonotype occurred a few times. The chain has TRBV5-5 and TRBJ2-7, with D perhaps given as TRBD1 or TRBD2 (5 bases each). The CDR3 totals 14 residues. V was shortened by 0 bases and J by 3 bases, with 10 bases between the two germline ends. CDR1 is SGHKS, CDR2 YYEKEE, per germline (reference sequence). CDR3 DNA: TGTGCCAGCAGCTTGGGAGGGGAACACTACGAGCAGTACTTC. This sequence encodes CASSLGGEHYEQYF.

The chain carries TRBV6-1 and TRBJ2-3; 13 bases line up with TRBD2. Per the germline V gene, CDR1 is MNHNS and CDR2 is SASEGT. The CDR3 sequence is 19 residues long. V lost 5 bases to trimming and J lost 7 bases; unmatched junction nucleotides: 18. CDR3 sequence (DNA): TGTGCCAGCAGTCGAACGGGGGGACTAGCGGGATGGGTCAAGCATACGCAGTATTTT. It translates to CASSRTGGLAGWVKHTQYF.

This rearrangement joins TRBV20-1 to TRBJ2-3, with D unresolved. There are 12 residues in the CDR3. With 6 bases removed from V and 6 bases from J, the gap between germline ends came to 13 bases. Looked up from germline, CDR1 is DFQATT and CDR2 is SNEGSKA (reference sequence). The CDR3 protein is CSAQFAGDTQYF. The CDR3 nucleotides read TGCAGTGCCCAATTCGCTGGCGATACGCAGTATTTT.

This clonotype was counted a few times. This chain links TRBV12-3 or TRBV12-4 with TRBJ2-7; 9 bases align to TRBD1. The V gene end was trimmed by 5 bases and the J gene end by 5 bases; junction bases not matched to a gene: 10. The CDR3 runs to 15 residues. The CDR3 nucleotides are TGTGCCAGCAGTGCCACCGGACAGGGGAGGAACGAGCAGTACTTC. Amino acid sequence: CASSATGQGRNEQYF.

The table lists this clonotype with many counts. The V and J genes are TRBV12-3 or TRBV12-4 and TRBJ1-5; no clear D gene. The CDR3 spans 13 residues. V was shortened by 6 bases and J by 4 bases, with 10 bases between the two germline ends. DNA for the CDR3: TGTGCCAGCAGGTCGGACCTTAATCAGCCCCAGCATTTT. Its translation is CASRSDLNQPQHF.

This clonotype showed up many times. The chain is built from TRBV25-1 and TRBJ2-1; 13 bases are a match to TRBD2. Germline trimming cut 3 bases from V and 4 bases from J; bases unmatched to any gene: 3. The germline gives CDR1 MGHDK, CDR2 SYGVNS. The CDR3 covers 16 residues. CDR3 in DNA: TGTGCCAGCAGTGACCTGGGACTAGCGGGGTACAATGAGCAGTTCTTC. Translating it yields CASSDLGLAGYNEQFF.

This chain uses TRBV12-3 or TRBV12-4 with TRBJ2-7; 7 nucleotides line up with TRBD2. The CDR3 has 14 residues. V lost 9 bases and J lost 0; bases outside the gene matches: 8. CDR3 DNA sequence: TGTGCCAGTGCCGGGACTAAGAGCTCCTACGAGCAGTACTTC. Translated: CASAGTKSSYEQYF.

The chain is built from TRBV28 and TRBJ2-5; a weak D match, TRBD2 (5 bases). The V end was cut by 7 bases, the J end by 7 bases, with 16 bases between. The CDR3 has 13 residues. The germline V gene encodes CDR1 MDHEN and CDR2 SYDVKM. The DNA of the CDR3 is TGTGCCAGCAACACCATGGCCCGGGGGACCCAGTACTTC. It encodes CASNTMARGTQYF.

The V call is TRBV20-1, the J call TRBJ2-7; perhaps TRBD2 as D (6 bases). Germline V gives CDR1 DFQATT, CDR2 SNEGSKA (reference sequence). This CDR3 region has 11 residues. The V gene lost 5 bases and the J gene lost 3 bases, with 8 bases spanning the gap. CDR3 in amino acids: CSAYSGYEQYF. CDR3 nucleotide sequence: TGCAGTGCTTATAGCGGCTACGAGCAGTACTTC.

The genes are TRBV12-3 or TRBV12-4 and TRBJ2-1; D perhaps matches TRBD1 (5 bases). V was cut by 3 bases and J by 6 bases, with 21 bases left in between. CDR3 length equals 17 residues. CDR3 DNA sequence: TGTGCCAGCAGTTTTTGGCTACAGGCGGTTCTCTTCAATGAGCAGTTCTTC. Amino acids: CASSFWLQAVLFNEQFF.

This clonotype was recorded many times. The gene calls are TRBV6-5 and TRBJ2-7, with D unclear. The CDR3 loop spans 13 amino acids. The V and J ends lost 2 bases and 1 base respectively, with 6 bases between them. CDR1 is MNHEY and CDR2 is SVGAGI in the germline V gene. CDR3 loop: CASSYQLSYEQYF. In nucleotides, the CDR3 is TGTGCCAGCAGTTACCAGCTATCCTACGAGCAGTACTTC.

The chain recombines TRBV28 with TRBJ2-7, with a weak D call TRBD2 (6 bases). Between the trimmed V and J ends, which lost 2 bases and 4 bases, there was a span of 9 bases. In germline, CDR1 is MDHEN, CDR2 SYDVKM. The CDR3 runs to 13 residues. This CDR3 reads CASSLGTEYEQYF. CDR3 sequence (DNA): TGTGCCAGCAGTTTAGGGACTGAGTACGAGCAGTACTTC. The entire variable domain, with the rest obtained from reference TRBV28 and TRBJ2-7, is as follows: DVKVTQSSRYLVKRTGEKVFLECVQDMDHENMFWYRQDPGLGLRLIYFSYDVKMKEKGDIPEGYSVSREKKERFSLILESASTNQTSMYLCASSLGTEYEQYFGPGTRLTVT.

The rearrangement uses TRBV4-3 and TRBJ1-1, with D possibly matching TRBD1 (5 bases). This CDR3 contains 13 residues. The V gene lost 4 bases and the J gene lost 3 bases, with 9 bases spanning the gap. Per the germline V gene, CDR1 is LGHNA and CDR2 is YSLEER. In nucleotides, the CDR3 is TGCGCCAGCAGCCCCGGGGGGGACACTGAAGCTTTCTTT. Amino acid sequence: CASSPGGDTEAFF.

The V call is TRBV2, the J call TRBJ2-1; D is possibly TRBD1 or TRBD2 (5 bases each). This CDR3 has 18 amino acids. The germline gives CDR1 SNHLY, CDR2 FYNNEI. V lost 7 bases and J lost 4, with 26 bases in between. CDR3 nucleotides: TGTGCCAGCATTGGGGGAGCGAAGAAAGGACGACGTTACAATGAGCAGTTCTTC. It yields the protein CASIGGAKKGRRYNEQFF.

The chain joins TRBV20-1 to TRBJ2-3; D remains unclear. The germline CDR1 and CDR2 sequences are DFQATT and SNEGSKA (reference sequence). The V and J ends lost 1 base and 2 bases respectively, with 13 bases between them. CDR3 size: 15 residues. CDR3 coding DNA: TGCAGTGCTAGAGTAGTAACTGGCAACACAGATACGCAGTATTTT. Protein: CSARVVTGNTDTQYF.

This clonotype was seen only a few times. This chain connects TRBV29-1 to TRBJ2-2; 7 bases are shared with TRBD1. Germline assignment: CDR1 SQVTM and CDR2 ANQGSEA. This CDR3 is 14 amino acids long. Trimming removed 7 bases from V and 5 bases from J; junction bases left unmatched: 10. The CDR3 sequence: CSAQGVVTTGELFF. CDR3 DNA sequence: TGCAGCGCTCAGGGGGTTGTAACAACCGGGGAGCTGTTTTTT.

This clonotype was counted only a few times. The CDR3 protein is CSANDPTDTQYF. The CDR3 coding sequence is TGCAGTGCAAACGACCCGACAGATACGCAGTATTTT. V usage is TRBV20-1 and J usage is TRBJ2-3; D call uncertain. The germline V gene has CDR1 DFQATT and CDR2 SNEGSKA (reference sequence). Trimming took 6 bases from V and 3 from J, leaving 10 bases between them. The CDR3 spans 12 residues.

The chain carries TRBV10-3 and TRBJ2-7, with 7 positions matching TRBD1. This CDR3 has 14 residues. Germline V lookup: CDR1 ENHRY, CDR2 SYGVKD. Trimming at V came to 6 bases and at J to 3 bases, leaving 8 bases not matched to a gene. The CDR3 DNA reads TGTGCCATCAGACTCGCCGGACAGGACTACGAGCAGTACTTC. It encodes CAIRLAGQDYEQYF.

In this sample, this clonotype turned up a few times. The rearrangement uses TRBV20-1 and TRBJ2-3; 10 bases are a match to TRBD2. The CDR3 is 17 amino acids. With 0 bases clipped from V and 8 bases from J, the junction kept 14 bases outside the gene matches. Germline-derived CDR1 and CDR2 are DFQATT and SNEGSKA (reference sequence). CDR3 sequence (DNA): TGCAGTGCTAGAGATCTCGCTAGCGGGAGCGGGGGGGGTACGCAGTATTTT. Translated, it gives CSARDLASGSGGGTQYF.

The chain employs TRBV12-3 or TRBV12-4 and TRBJ2-5; D is ambiguous. V lost 3 bases and J 4 bases, leaving 12 bases between the germline ends. The CDR3 is 14 residues long. CDR3 loop: CASSFGGNPETQYF. The CDR3 DNA reads as TGTGCCAGCAGTTTCGGTGGGAACCCAGAGACCCAGTACTTC.

This clonotype was seen at least ten times. The chain uses TRBV20-1 and TRBJ2-7, with 14 bases that match TRBD2. The ends lost 5 bases at V and 3 bases at J; junction bases unmatched: 6. CDR1 is DFQATT and CDR2 is SNEGSKA in the germline V gene (reference sequence). This CDR3 region has 15 residues. In nucleotides, the CDR3 is TGCAGTGCTCGGGGACTAGCGGGAGTCAACTACGAGCAGTACTTC. Its protein product is CSARGLAGVNYEQYF.

This clonotype was observed a handful of times. This chain uses TRBV15 with TRBJ2-2; no firm D call. The germline CDR1 and CDR2 sequences are LNHNV and YYDKDF (reference sequence). Trimming stripped 3 bases from V and 5 bases from J, with 4 bases between. The CDR3 has 12 residues. The chain's CDR3 is CATSSSTGELFF. The CDR3 region has the DNA TGTGCCACCAGCAGTTCAACCGGGGAGCTGTTTTTT. Full variable domain (remainder filled in from reference TRBV15 and TRBJ2-2): DAMVIQNPRYQVTQFGKPVTLSCSQTLNHNVMYWYQQKSSQAPKLLFHYYDKDFNNEADTPDNFQSRRPNTSFCFLDIRSPGLGDTAMYLCATSSSTGELFFGEGSRLTVL.